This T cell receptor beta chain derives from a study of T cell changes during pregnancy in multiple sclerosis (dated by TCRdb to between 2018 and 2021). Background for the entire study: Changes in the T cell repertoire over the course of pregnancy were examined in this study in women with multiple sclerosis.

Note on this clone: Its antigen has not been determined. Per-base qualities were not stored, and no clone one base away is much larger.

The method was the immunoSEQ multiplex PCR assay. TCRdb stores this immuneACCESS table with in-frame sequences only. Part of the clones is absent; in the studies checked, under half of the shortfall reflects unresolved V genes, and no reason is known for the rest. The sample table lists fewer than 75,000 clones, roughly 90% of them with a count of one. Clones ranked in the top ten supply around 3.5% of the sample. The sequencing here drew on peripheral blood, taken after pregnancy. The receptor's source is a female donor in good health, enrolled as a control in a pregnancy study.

CDR3 region: CASSVDFSGVFQPQHF. The DNA is as follows: TGTGCCAGCAGTGTGGATTTCTCAGGGGTTTTTCAGCCCCAGCATTTT. The rearrangement combines TRBV6-1 with TRBJ1-5; the D region possibly corresponds to TRBD1 (6 bases align). V is cut by 4 bases and J by 6 bases, and the space between the germline ends is 19 bases. From the germline V gene, CDR1 is MNHNS and CDR2 is SASEGT. CDR3 length: 16 amino acids, cysteine to phenylalanine. Only the CDR3 DNA is retained, 48 bases long and in frame from the first base.